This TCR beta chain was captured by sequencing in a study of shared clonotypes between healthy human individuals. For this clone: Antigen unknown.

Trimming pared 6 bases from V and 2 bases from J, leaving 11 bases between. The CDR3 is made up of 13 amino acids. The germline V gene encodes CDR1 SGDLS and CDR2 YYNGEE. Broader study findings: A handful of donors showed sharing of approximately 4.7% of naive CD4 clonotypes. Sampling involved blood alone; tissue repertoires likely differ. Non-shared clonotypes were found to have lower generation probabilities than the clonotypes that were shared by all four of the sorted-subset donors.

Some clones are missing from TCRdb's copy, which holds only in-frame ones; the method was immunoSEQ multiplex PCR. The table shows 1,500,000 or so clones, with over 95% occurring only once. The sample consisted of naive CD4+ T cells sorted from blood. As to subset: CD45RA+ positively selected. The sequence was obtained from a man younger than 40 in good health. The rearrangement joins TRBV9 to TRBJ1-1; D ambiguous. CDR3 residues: CASTLVRNTEAFF. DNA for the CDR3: TGTGCCAGCACCTTAGTAAGAAACACTGAAGCTTTCTTT.